Listed here are 30 T cell receptor beta chains from one sample, sequenced in a study of identical twins. TCRdb recomputed calls from the 5' RACE reads with MiXCR, one row per CDR3 protein. The top ten clones hold around 0.98% of a sample with about 660,000 distinct CDR3 sequences, under 9% of them seen once. Separately, the same data were catalogued under a study of yellow fever vaccine responses in identical twins.

Sequencing was carried out using PBMCs. Receptors originate from a woman aged 18-29 years in good health.

This clonotype was seen ten or more times. The V call is TRBV12-3 or TRBV12-4, the J call TRBJ1-5, with D maybe TRBD1 (5 bases). This CDR3 has 14 residues. V was trimmed by 5 bases and J by 6 bases, leaving 14 bases between them. The CDR3 nucleotides are TGTGCCAGCAGTCCCGGGAGGGGAGCTCAGCCCCAGCATTTT. Amino acid sequence: CASSPGRGAQPQHF.

In the case of this clonotype: A much larger clone lies one base from this, so it may be a read error. The chain uses TRBV11-2 and TRBJ2-1, with a possible D match to TRBD1 (8 bases). CDR3 length equals 15 residues. V lost 5 bases and J 7 bases, leaving 18 bases between the germline ends. The germline V gene has CDR1 SGHAT and CDR2 FQNNGV. The CDR3 reads CASSQGQGGSNEQFF. Here the CDR3 DNA reads TGTGCCAGCAGCCAAGGACAGGGAGGGAGTAATGAGCAGTTCTTC. The variable domain in full, with the rest retrieved from reference TRBV11-2 and TRBJ2-1, is EAGVAQSPRYKIIEKRQSVAFWCNPISGHATLYWYQQILGQGPKLLIQFQNNGVVDDSQLPKDRFSAERLKGVDSTLKIQPAKLEDSAVYLCASSQGQGGSNEQFFGPGTRLTVL.

This clonotype was observed a handful of times. The CDR3 DNA reads as TGCGCCAGCAGCTTTATACCGAACACTGAAGCTTTCTTT. Protein sequence: CASSFIPNTEAFF. The chain couples TRBV5-1 to TRBJ1-1; D unresolved. The CDR3 totals 13 residues. V was shortened by 2 bases and J by 1 base, with 6 bases between the two germline ends. Germline CDR1 SGHRS, CDR2 YFSETQ.

Many counts were recorded for this clonotype. The rearrangement links TRBV29-1 to TRBJ2-7, with unresolved D. Germline lookup yields CDR1 SQVTM and CDR2 ANQGSEA. This CDR3 contains 13 residues. The V and J ends lost 7 bases and 0 bases respectively, with 13 bases between them. CDR3 DNA sequence: TGCAGCGGTTCATTCATTGGCTCCTACGAGCAGTACTTC. The encoded protein is CSGSFIGSYEQYF.

This clonotype occurred many times. The V call is TRBV6-6, the J call TRBJ2-1; D perhaps matches TRBD2 (6 bases). Germline CDR1 and CDR2: MNHNY and SVGAGI (reference sequence). The CDR3 has 11 residues. V dropped 10 bases and J dropped 5 bases, with 9 bases sitting between them. CDR3 sequence: CATGGNNEQFF. DNA for the CDR3: TGTGCCACCGGGGGTAACAATGAGCAGTTCTTC.

This clonotype has at least ten counts. Sequence at one end of the junction differs from germline and may be a read error. The rearrangement uses TRBV27 and TRBJ2-7, with 7 positions matching TRBD2. The CDR3 has 14 residues. The V gene's germline CDR1 is MNHEY and CDR2 SMNVEV (reference sequence). The CDR3 spells CASSLLASSYEQYF. The CDR3 DNA follows: TGCGCCAGCAGCTTACTAGCGAGCTCCTACGAGCAGTACTTC.

The chain joins TRBV7-9 to TRBJ2-1, with D perhaps TRBD1 (5 bases). Per germline, CDR1 SEHNR and CDR2 FQNEAQ (reference sequence). The CDR3 has 16 amino acids. Trimming stripped 4 bases from V and 7 bases from J, with 20 bases between. CDR3 sequence (DNA): TGTGCCAGCAGCTCCTCCCAGGGTAGCAGTTTTAATGAGCAGTTCTTC. This translates into CASSSSQGSSFNEQFF. The variable domain in full, completed from reference TRBV7-9 and TRBJ2-1, reads DTGVSQNPRHKITKRGQNVTFRCDPISEHNRLYWYRQTLGQGPEFLTYFQNEAQLEKSRLLSDRFSAERPKGSFSTLEIQRTEQGDSAMYLCASSSSQGSSFNEQFFGPGTRLTVL.

In this sample, this clonotype turned up a few times. The rearrangement uses TRBV5-6 and TRBJ2-7; a weak D match, TRBD2 (5 bases). Germline V gene lookup returns CDR1 SGHDT and CDR2 YYEEEE. CDR3 length: 15 amino acids. Trimming took off 4 bases at V and 0 bases at J, with 14 bases between the two ends. This CDR3 is CASSRGPGISYEQYF. The CDR3 DNA reads as TGTGCCAGCAGCCGGGGTCCGGGGATCTCCTACGAGCAGTACTTC.

This clonotype was found many times. The rearrangement links TRBV7-2 to TRBJ1-1; D might be TRBD1 (5 bases). Germline-derived CDR1 and CDR2 are SGHTA and FQGNSA. The CDR3 contains 13 residues. The V gene lost 0 bases and the J gene lost 10 bases, with 12 bases spanning the gap. The CDR3 nucleotides are TGTGCCAGCAGCTTAGCGGGCCCTAGGGGAGCTTTCTTT. Amino acid sequence: CASSLAGPRGAFF. The entire variable domain, with the rest obtained from reference TRBV7-2 and TRBJ1-1, is as follows: GAGVSQSPSNKVTEKGKDVELRCDPISGHTALYWYRQSLGQGLEFLIYFQGNSAPDKSGLPSDRFSAERTGGSVSTLTIQRTQQEDSAVYLCASSLAGPRGAFFGQGTRLTVV.

This clonotype came up a few times. The chain uses TRBV24-1 and TRBJ2-7; TRBD2 agrees at 11 bases. The CDR3 runs to 16 residues. The V segment lost 7 bases and the J segment 1 base; nucleotides outside the gene matches: 8. Germline-derived CDR1 and CDR2 are KGHDR and SFDVKD. For the CDR3, the DNA is TGTGCCACCAGAAAATCCGGGACTAGCGGATCCTACGAGCAGTACTTC. The encoded protein is CATRKSGTSGSYEQYF.

At least ten counts were recorded for this clonotype. The chain links TRBV28 to TRBJ2-7; a weak D match, TRBD2 (5 bases). This CDR3 has 14 amino acids. From germline, CDR1 is MDHEN and CDR2 SYDVKM. V lost 6 bases, J lost 1 base, and 13 bases lay in between. The CDR3 DNA follows: TGTGCCAGCAGAGCTAGCTCCCTTTCCTACGAGCAGTACTTC. This translates into CASRASSLSYEQYF. The full variable domain, its missing parts supplied by reference TRBV28 and TRBJ2-7, is DVKVTQSSRYLVKRTGEKVFLECVQDMDHENMFWYRQDPGLGLRLIYFSYDVKMKEKGDIPEGYSVSREKKERFSLILESASTNQTSMYLCASRASSLSYEQYFGPGTRLTVT.

The V call is TRBV7-2, the J call TRBJ2-7; D might be TRBD1 or TRBD2, each matching 5 bases. CDR1 and CDR2 from the germline V gene are SGHTA and FQGNSA. The V gene lost 5 bases and the J gene lost 2 bases, with 19 bases spanning the gap. The CDR3 runs 16 residues. The DNA for the CDR3 is TGTGCCAGCAGCCCACTTAGTGACGGGGCCACCTACGAGCAGTACTTC. It translates to CASSPLSDGATYEQYF.

Details on this clonotype: At one boundary the junction diverges from the germline segment, which might be a read error. V and J are TRBV12-3 or TRBV12-4 and TRBJ2-5; 8 nucleotides match TRBD2. The CDR3 is made up of 14 amino acids. The CDR3 sequence: CASSLGLVGETHYF. CDR3 in DNA: TGTGCCAGCAGTTTGGGACTAGTCGGCGAGACCCACTACTTC.

This clonotype was detected a few times. This chain connects TRBV6-2 or TRBV6-3 to TRBJ2-7; 8 bases fit TRBD2. The V gene end was trimmed by 0 bases and the J gene end by 3 bases; junction bases not matched to a gene: 13. From germline, CDR1 is MNHEY and CDR2 SVGEGT. This CDR3 has 18 residues. This chain's CDR3 is CASSYSTLAARSYYEQYF. DNA of the CDR3: TGTGCCAGCAGTTACTCCACACTAGCGGCCCGGTCTTACTACGAGCAGTACTTC.

This rearrangement joins TRBV10-3 to TRBJ2-7; D may match TRBD1 or TRBD2 (6 bases each). Germline values: CDR1 ENHRY, CDR2 SYGVKD. V shed 6 bases and J shed 6 bases, with 18 bases lying between them. The CDR3 spans 14 residues. The CDR3 DNA is TGTGCCATCAGGGGGGCGGGGACAAACGGCGAGCAGTACTTC. As protein: CAIRGAGTNGEQYF.

This chain connects TRBV30 to TRBJ2-2, with D maybe TRBD1 (5 bases). The germline CDR1 and CDR2 sequences are GTSNPN and SVGIG (reference sequence). The ends were cut back, 7 bases at V and 2 bases at J, with 11 bases in the middle. This CDR3 region has 13 residues. The CDR3: CASPGPNTGELFF. The CDR3 coding sequence is TGTGCCTCGCCAGGGCCTAACACCGGGGAGCTGTTTTTT. Variable domain in full (rest from reference TRBV30 and TRBJ2-2): SQTIHQWPATLVQPVGSPLSLECTVEGTSNPNLYWYRQAAGRGLQLLFYSVGIGQISSEVPQNLSASRPQDRQFILSSKKLLLSDSGFYLCASPGPNTGELFFGEGSRLTVL.

The sample holds a few counts of this clonotype. The chain is built from TRBV6-2 or TRBV6-3 and TRBJ2-3; perhaps TRBD1 as D (6 bases). CDR1 is MNHEY and CDR2 is SVGEGT in the germline V gene. The CDR3 runs to 14 residues. Trimming took off 4 bases at V and 2 bases at J, with 10 bases between the two ends. CDR3 coding DNA: TGTGCCAGCAGTTTCGGACAGACCACAGATACGCAGTATTTT. Amino acids: CASSFGQTTDTQYF.

CDR3 in DNA: TGCGCCAGCAGCACGCCGGGATACCCAGAGACCCAGTACTTC. Its protein is CASSTPGYPETQYF. The V gene is TRBV5-1, the J gene TRBJ2-5, with D perhaps matching TRBD2 (5 bases). The V gene's germline CDR1 is SGHRS and CDR2 YFSETQ. Trimming removed 4 bases at V and 4 bases at J, with 14 bases between. The CDR3 has 14 residues.

Points on this clonotype: A junction boundary mismatches the germline segment, possibly from a read error. The chain uses TRBV20-1 and TRBJ2-1, with D perhaps matching TRBD2 (5 bases). The CDR3 loop spans 14 amino acids. The germline V gene has CDR1 DFQATT and CDR2 SNEGSKA (reference sequence). CDR3 nucleotide sequence: TGCGGTGCTAGTATCTCCGGGAAGCTCAGTGAGCAGTTCTTC. It translates to CGASISGKLSEQFF.

In this sample, this clonotype turned up many times. This chain connects TRBV9 to TRBJ2-7; possibly TRBD2 for D (5 bases). Trimming left V 3 bases short and J 2 bases short, with 15 bases between. The CDR3 is 15 residues long. The V gene's germline CDR1 is SGDLS and CDR2 YYNGEE. CDR3 amino acids: CASSANPDGAYEQYF. CDR3 sequence (DNA): TGTGCCAGCAGCGCCAATCCGGACGGGGCCTACGAGCAGTACTTC.

The sample holds one count of this clonotype. A much larger clonotype is one base distant, so this may be a read error. The chain employs TRBV12-3 or TRBV12-4 and TRBJ2-7, with D possibly being TRBD1 or TRBD2 (5 bases each). The CDR3 contains 13 residues. CDR3 in amino acids: CTSSFGTHGQQYF. CDR3 DNA sequence: TGTACCAGCAGTTTTGGGACCCACGGCCAGCAGTACTTC.

V is TRBV7-8 and J is TRBJ2-2, with D unclear. This CDR3 is 14 amino acids long. CDR1 SGHVS and CDR2 FQNEAQ come from the germline V gene. The germline V and J ends were trimmed by 7 bases and 3 bases, with 12 bases remaining between them. The CDR3 bases are TGTGCCAGCATCCCCAGGTCAGACACCGGGGAGCTGTTTTTT. It encodes CASIPRSDTGELFF.

This clonotype was found many times. The chain combines TRBV7-3 with TRBJ1-1; 8 bases map to TRBD1. The CDR3 sequence is 14 residues long. Germline V gene data show CDR1 as SGHTA and CDR2 as FQGTGA. V gave up 2 bases and J gave up 10 bases; unmatched junction bases: 9. The CDR3 is CASSLGQGRAGAFF. The DNA for the CDR3 is TGTGCCAGCAGCTTAGGACAGGGCCGCGCGGGAGCTTTCTTT.

This clonotype was picked up a small number of times. The chain links TRBV5-1 to TRBJ2-2, with 7 bases fitting TRBD2. Germline loops: CDR1 SGHRS, CDR2 YFSETQ. The CDR3 sequence is 15 residues long. V was pared by 4 bases and J by 7 bases, with 10 bases of the junction left unmatched. The CDR3 bases are TGCGCCAGCAGCGGGCGGGAGCCTCCCCTCGGGGAGCTGTTTTTT. Amino acids: CASSGREPPLGELFF.

The genes are TRBV12-3 or TRBV12-4 and TRBJ1-5, with D possibly matching TRBD1 (5 bases). This CDR3 spans 15 amino acids. With 6 bases removed from V and 1 base from J, the gap between germline ends came to 13 bases. DNA of the CDR3: TGTGCCAGCAGCCGGACATGGATCAGCAATCAGCCCCAGCATTTT. Its protein product is CASSRTWISNQPQHF.

The chain employs TRBV10-2 and TRBJ2-5; tentative D call: TRBD2 (6 bases). There are 14 residues in the CDR3. V was cut by 4 bases and J by 5 bases, with 14 bases left in between. Germline CDR1 reads WSHSY; CDR2 reads SAAADI. The CDR3, as DNA: TGCGCCAGCAGTGTCGGGGGTTTGGAGGAGACCCAGTACTTC. It specifies CASSVGGLEETQYF.

The chain uses TRBV29-1 and TRBJ2-1; D could derive from TRBD1 or TRBD2 (5 bases each). Germline CDR1 reads SQVTM; CDR2 reads ANQGSEA. This CDR3 is built from 14 residues. Between the trimmed V and J ends, which lost 0 bases and 4 bases, there was a span of 10 bases. The CDR3 reads CSVEDLGEYNEQFF. The CDR3 nucleotides are TGCAGCGTTGAAGATCTAGGGGAGTACAATGAGCAGTTCTTC.

Only a few counts were recorded for this clonotype. This sequence joins TRBV7-3 and TRBJ2-3; unclear D gene. Looked up from germline, CDR1 is SGHTA and CDR2 is FQGTGA. The V end lost 2 bases, the J end lost 3 bases, and 6 bases lay between the germline ends. The CDR3 is made up of 13 amino acids. The CDR3 is CASSLWQTDTQYF. In nucleotides, the CDR3 is TGTGCCAGCAGCTTATGGCAGACAGATACGCAGTATTTT.

The chain joins TRBV3-1 to TRBJ1-1; TRBD1 agrees at 7 bases. V was clipped by 10 bases and J by 4 bases; unmatched bases: 9. CDR3 length: 13 residues. Per germline, CDR1 LGHDT and CDR2 YNNKEL (reference sequence). The CDR3 loop reads CATTRQGVTEAFF. The CDR3 DNA follows: TGTGCCACCACAAGACAGGGAGTCACTGAAGCTTTCTTT.

The J gene is TRBJ2-3, the V gene TRBV12-3 or TRBV12-4, with TRBD2 matching 10 bases. The CDR3 runs 16 residues. Trimming cost V 5 bases and J 5 bases; bases outside gene matches: 10. CDR3 DNA: TGTGCCAGCAGTCCGGAGCGGGAGGGCCAGGGAGATACGCAGTATTTT. This translates into CASSPEREGQGDTQYF.